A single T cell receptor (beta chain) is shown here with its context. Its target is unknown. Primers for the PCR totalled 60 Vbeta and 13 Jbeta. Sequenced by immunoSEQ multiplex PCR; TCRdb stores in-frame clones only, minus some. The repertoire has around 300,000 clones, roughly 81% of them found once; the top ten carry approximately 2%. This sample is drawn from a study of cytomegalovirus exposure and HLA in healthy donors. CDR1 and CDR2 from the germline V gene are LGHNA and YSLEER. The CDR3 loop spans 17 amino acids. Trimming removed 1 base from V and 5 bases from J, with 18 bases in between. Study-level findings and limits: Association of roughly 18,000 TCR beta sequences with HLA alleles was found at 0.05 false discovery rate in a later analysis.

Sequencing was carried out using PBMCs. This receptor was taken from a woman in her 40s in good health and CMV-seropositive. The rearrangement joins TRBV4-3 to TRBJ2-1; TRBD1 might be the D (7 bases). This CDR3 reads CASSQAAGTRGDNEQFF. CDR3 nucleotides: TGCGCCAGCAGCCAAGCAGCCGGGACCAGGGGGGACAATGAGCAGTTCTTC.